This T cell receptor beta chain emerged from a study of early T cells in non-severe SARS-CoV-2 infection. In this sample, this clonotype is large. TCRdb independently ran MiXCR on the 5' RACE reads; one entry per CDR3 protein. The data contain 50,000 to 60,000 distinct CDR3 sequences, 6.6% of them singletons. V was clipped by 4 bases and J by 0 bases, with 18 bases between them. The CDR3 runs to 17 residues. In germline, CDR1 is SGHRS, CDR2 YFSETQ. The sample in question was whole blood, obtained at baseline. This sequence was found in an adult who was a healthcare worker with PCR-confirmed SARS-CoV-2 infection or an uninfected control (not recorded which). The V and J genes are TRBV5-1 and TRBJ2-3; D is unresolved. CDR3 loop: CASSVEAKELSTDTQYF. The CDR3 nucleotides read TGCGCCAGCAGCGTCGAGGCTAAGGAGCTCAGCACAGATACGCAGTATTTT.